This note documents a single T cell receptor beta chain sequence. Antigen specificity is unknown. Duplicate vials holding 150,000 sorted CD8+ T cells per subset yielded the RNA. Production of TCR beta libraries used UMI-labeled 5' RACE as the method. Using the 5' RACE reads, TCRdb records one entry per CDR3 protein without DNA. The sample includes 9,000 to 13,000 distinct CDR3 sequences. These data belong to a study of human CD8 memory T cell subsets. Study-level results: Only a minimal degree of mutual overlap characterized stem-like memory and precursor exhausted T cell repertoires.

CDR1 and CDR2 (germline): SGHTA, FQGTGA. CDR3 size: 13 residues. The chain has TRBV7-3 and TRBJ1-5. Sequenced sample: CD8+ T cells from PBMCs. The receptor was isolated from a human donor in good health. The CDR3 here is CASSLNPNQPQHF.